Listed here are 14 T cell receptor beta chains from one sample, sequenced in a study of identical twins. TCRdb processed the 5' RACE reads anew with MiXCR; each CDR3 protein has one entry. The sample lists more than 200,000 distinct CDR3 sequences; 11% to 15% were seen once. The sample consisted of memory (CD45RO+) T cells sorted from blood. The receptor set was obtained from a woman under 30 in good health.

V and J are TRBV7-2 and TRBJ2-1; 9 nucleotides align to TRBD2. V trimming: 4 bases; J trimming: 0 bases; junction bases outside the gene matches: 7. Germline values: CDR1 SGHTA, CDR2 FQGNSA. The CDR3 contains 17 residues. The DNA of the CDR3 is TGTGCCAGCAGCTCCAGACTAGCGGCGGACTCCTACAATGAGCAGTTCTTC. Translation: CASSSRLAADSYNEQFF.

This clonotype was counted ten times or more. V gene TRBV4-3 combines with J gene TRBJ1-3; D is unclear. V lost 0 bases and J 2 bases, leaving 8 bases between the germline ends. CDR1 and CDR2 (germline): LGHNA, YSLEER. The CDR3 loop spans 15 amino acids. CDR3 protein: CASSQEHGTGNTIYF. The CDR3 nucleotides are TGCGCCAGCAGCCAAGAACACGGTACTGGAAACACCATATATTTT.

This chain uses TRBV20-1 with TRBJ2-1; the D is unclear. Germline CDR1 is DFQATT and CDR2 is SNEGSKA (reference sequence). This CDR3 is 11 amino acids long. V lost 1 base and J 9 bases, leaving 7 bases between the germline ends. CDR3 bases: TGCAGTGCTAGAGGCCTCGGTGAGCAGTTCTTC. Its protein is CSARGLGEQFF.

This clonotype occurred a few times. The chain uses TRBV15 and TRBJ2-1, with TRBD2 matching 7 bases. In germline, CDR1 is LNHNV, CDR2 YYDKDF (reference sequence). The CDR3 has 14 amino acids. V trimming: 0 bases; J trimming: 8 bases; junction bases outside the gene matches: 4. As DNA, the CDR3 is TGTGCCACCAGCAGAGAGGGCGGGAGCCATGAGCAGTTCTTC. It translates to CATSREGGSHEQFF.

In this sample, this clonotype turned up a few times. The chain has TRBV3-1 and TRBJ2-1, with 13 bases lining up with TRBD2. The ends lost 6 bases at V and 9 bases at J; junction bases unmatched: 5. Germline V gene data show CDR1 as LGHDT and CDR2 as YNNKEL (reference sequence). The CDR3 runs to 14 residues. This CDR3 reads CASRTSGGAAEQFF. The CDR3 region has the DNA TGTGCCAGCAGAACTAGCGGGGGGGCCGCTGAGCAGTTCTTC.

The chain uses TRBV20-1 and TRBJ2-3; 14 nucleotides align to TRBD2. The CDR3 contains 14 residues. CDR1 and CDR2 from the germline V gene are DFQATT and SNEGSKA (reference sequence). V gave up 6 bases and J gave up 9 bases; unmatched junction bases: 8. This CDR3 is CSAAGLAGGLTQYF. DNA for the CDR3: TGCAGTGCAGCTGGACTAGCGGGAGGATTAACGCAGTATTTT.

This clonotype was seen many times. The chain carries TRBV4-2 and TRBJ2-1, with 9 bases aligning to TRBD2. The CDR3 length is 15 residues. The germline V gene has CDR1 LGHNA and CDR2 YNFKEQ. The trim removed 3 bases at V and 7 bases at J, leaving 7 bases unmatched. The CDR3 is CASSQPASGGNEQFF. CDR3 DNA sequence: TGTGCCAGCAGCCAGCCGGCGAGCGGGGGGAATGAGCAGTTCTTC.

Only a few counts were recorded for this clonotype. The CDR3 region is CASSVTAMTGELFF. Written as DNA, the CDR3 is TGTGCCAGCAGCGTTACTGCTATGACCGGGGAGCTGTTTTTT. The rearrangement uses TRBV9 and TRBJ2-2; no definite D call. In germline, CDR1 is SGDLS, CDR2 YYNGEE. Trimming removed 2 bases at V and 5 bases at J, with 10 bases between. The CDR3 runs 14 residues.

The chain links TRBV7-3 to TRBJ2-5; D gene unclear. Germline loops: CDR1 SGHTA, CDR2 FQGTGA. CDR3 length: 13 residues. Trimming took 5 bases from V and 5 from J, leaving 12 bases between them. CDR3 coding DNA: TGTGCCAGCAGCCTAAACCAAGGGGAGACCCAGTACTTC. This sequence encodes CASSLNQGETQYF.

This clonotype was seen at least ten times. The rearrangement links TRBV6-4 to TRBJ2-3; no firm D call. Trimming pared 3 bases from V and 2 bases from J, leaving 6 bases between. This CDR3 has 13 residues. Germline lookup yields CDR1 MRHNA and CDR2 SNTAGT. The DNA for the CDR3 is TGTGCCAGCAGTGAAGGTAACACAGATACGCAGTATTTT. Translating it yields CASSEGNTDTQYF.

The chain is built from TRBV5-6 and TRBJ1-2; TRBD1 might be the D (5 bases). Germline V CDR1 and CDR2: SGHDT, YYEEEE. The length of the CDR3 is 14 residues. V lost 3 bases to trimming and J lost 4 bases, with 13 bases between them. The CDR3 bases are TGTGCCAGCAGCTCGACAGACAGCTCCTATGGCTACACCTTC. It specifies CASSSTDSSYGYTF.

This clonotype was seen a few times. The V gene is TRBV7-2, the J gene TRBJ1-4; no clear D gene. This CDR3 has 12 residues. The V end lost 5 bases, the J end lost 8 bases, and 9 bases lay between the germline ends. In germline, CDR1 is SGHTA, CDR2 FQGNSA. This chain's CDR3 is CASSNPLEKLFF. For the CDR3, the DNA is TGTGCCAGCAGCAATCCTTTAGAAAAACTGTTTTTT.

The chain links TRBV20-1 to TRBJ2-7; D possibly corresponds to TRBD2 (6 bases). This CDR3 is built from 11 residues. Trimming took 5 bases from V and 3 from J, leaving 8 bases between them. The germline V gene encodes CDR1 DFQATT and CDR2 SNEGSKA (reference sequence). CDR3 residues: CSASDYYEQYF. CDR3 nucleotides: TGCAGTGCTTCGGACTACTACGAGCAGTACTTC.

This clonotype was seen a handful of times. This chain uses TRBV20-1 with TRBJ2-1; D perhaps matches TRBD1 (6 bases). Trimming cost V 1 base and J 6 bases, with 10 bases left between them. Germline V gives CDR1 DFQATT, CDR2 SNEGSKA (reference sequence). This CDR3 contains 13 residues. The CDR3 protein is CSARGWTVNEQFF. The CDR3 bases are TGCAGTGCTAGAGGTTGGACAGTCAATGAGCAGTTCTTC.